This is a list of T cell receptor beta chains from one sample in a study of siplizumab effects on memory and regulatory T cells. Sequenced by immunoSEQ multiplex PCR; TCRdb stores in-frame clones only, minus some. The top ten clones hold approximately 0.58% of a sample with more than 95,000 clones, more than 85% of them seen once. The sequencing input was Tregs sorted from blood. These TCRs come from a human donor in good health. Each CDR3 is given with its conserved first and last residue. The order of the fields is J gene, V gene, D gene, clone size, CDR3 protein, CDR3 DNA. D genes are given only for firm matches. The size field is filled for only some rows; it gives once, few, many or a size class.

J: TRBJ2-2; V: TRBV5-6; D: -; size: once; CDR3: CASSLLGENTGELFF; DNA: TGTGCCAGCAGCTTGCTAGGAGAGAACACCGGGGAGCTGTTTTTT
J: TRBJ1-2; V: TRBV14; D: -; size: -; CDR3: CASSRGVFYGYTF; DNA: TGTGCCAGCAGCCGCGGGGTTTTCTATGGCTACACCTTC
J: TRBJ2-4; V: TRBV6-4; D: TRBD2; size: -; CDR3: CASSPTSGSSIQYF; DNA: TGTGCCAGCAGTCCGACTAGCGGGAGTTCCATTCAGTACTTC
J: TRBJ2-5; V: TRBV5-6; D: TRBD2; size: -; CDR3: CASSAGLAGETQYF; DNA: TGTGCCAGCAGCGCTGGACTAGCGGGGGAGACCCAGTACTTC
J: TRBJ2-7; V: TRBV7-9; D: -; size: few; CDR3: CASSTDPSYEQYF; DNA: TGTGCCAGCAGCACGGACCCCTCCTACGAGCAGTACTTC
J: TRBJ2-5; V: TRBV18; D: -; size: -; CDR3: CASSGQETQYF; DNA: TGTGCCAGCTCAGGTCAAGAGACCCAGTACTTC
J: TRBJ2-1; V: TRBV11-2; D: TRBD2; size: -; CDR3: CASSLAQRGGYNEQFF; DNA: TGTGCCAGCAGCTTAGCGCAGCGGGGGGGTTACAATGAGCAGTTCTTC
J: TRBJ1-2; V: TRBV5-4; D: -; size: -; CDR3: CASSLDPGSYGYTF; DNA: TGTGCCAGCAGCTTGGATCCAGGGAGCTATGGCTACACCTTC
J: TRBJ2-2; V: TRBV4-1; D: TRBD2; size: -; CDR3: CASSHSSGRSTGELFF; DNA: TGCGCCAGCAGCCATTCTAGCGGGAGGAGCACCGGGGAGCTGTTTTTT
J: TRBJ1-4; V: TRBV6-1; D: -; size: -; CDR3: CASSVEGTGKLFF; DNA: TGTGCCAGCAGTGTTGAGGGAACCGGAAAACTGTTTTTT
J: TRBJ2-7; V: TRBV2; D: -; size: -; CDR3: CASSESGYEQYF; DNA: TGTGCCAGCAGTGAATCGGGCTACGAGCAGTACTTC
J: TRBJ1-2; V: TRBV29-1; D: -; size: -; CDR3: CSAPTNYGYTF; DNA: TGCAGCGCCCCGACGAACTATGGCTACACCTTC
J: TRBJ2-7; V: TRBV6-5; D: -; size: -; CDR3: CAARGLNRYEQYF; DNA: TGTGCCGCCCGGGGCCTTAATCGCTACGAGCAGTACTTC